This TCR beta chain was retrieved from a study of blood T cell repertoires in COVID-19. Study context: T cells, B-cell-depleted T cells, or PBMCs provided the cDNA or gDNA that served as material.

Germline V gene data show CDR1 as MDHEN and CDR2 as SYDVKM. V gave up 3 bases and J gave up 3 bases, with 17 bases separating them. The CDR3 has 16 residues. Authors' data handling: How many nucleated cells were present was estimated from reference gene primer amplification. The protocol was immunoSEQ multiplex PCR, while the TCRdb copy is restricted to in-frame clones and leaves out a portion. The V and J calls and clone size are taken from that table; D and trimming were inferred from the DNA. This repertoire shows roughly 400,000 clones, 75% to 90% found once; its top ten account for approximately 1.2%.

This clonotype was obtained from a man aged 25 to 40 who had recovered from COVID-19. Sequenced: PBMCs or T cells enriched from blood (not recorded which). The rearrangement links TRBV28 to TRBJ1-1, with D unclear. The DNA of the CDR3 is TGTGCCAGCAGTTTGGGTACAGTGCCTTCCTACACTGAAGCTTTCTTT. This codes for CASSLGTVPSYTEAFF.